This T cell receptor beta chain was observed in a study of blood T cells in healthy people across ages. Study-wide results and caveats: TCR beta diversity, measured per million T cells, fell in a roughly linear way with age. More naive CD4+ cells and higher diversity marked long-lived donors relative to aged donors. Naive T cell percentage showed a strong correlation with TCR beta diversity. Because donor CMV status was unknown, expanded clonotype changes were possibly confounded.

A word on this clonotype: Its antigen is unidentified.

Sample-barcoded 5' priming and a J-beta primer mix drove a second PCR of roughly 6 to 12 cycles. In TCRdb, the 5' RACE reads were re-called with MiXCR into one record per CDR3 protein. The sample contains around 780,000 distinct CDR3 sequences, 56% of which appear only once. The origin of this receptor is a man aged 40-49 years in good health. The material sequenced was blood.

CDR3 nucleotides: TGTGCCAGCAGCCCCCCGGGACAGCTCTACGAGCAGTACTTC. Encoded protein: CASSPPGQLYEQYF. The chain is built from TRBV7-9 and TRBJ2-7; 7 bases line up with TRBD1. The CDR3 covers 14 residues. Germline CDR1 reads SEHNR; CDR2 reads FQNEAQ (reference sequence). V trimming: 5 bases; J trimming: 3 bases; junction bases outside the gene matches: 7.